This record covers a single TCR beta chain. CDR3 length: 14 residues. From germline, CDR1 is SGHTA and CDR2 FQGNSA. V dropped 5 bases and J dropped 0 bases, with 10 bases sitting between them. Data came from immunoSEQ multiplex PCR; TCRdb stores just in-frame clones and leaves some out. In the table there are 65,000 to 80,000 clones, approximately 91% of which are singletons. These data are taken from a study of technical replicates of blood from a few donors. The chain has TRBV7-2 and TRBJ1-1; the D is unclear. This sequence was found in a human donor in good health. The sample comprised T cells isolated from PBMCs. This CDR3 reads CASSRQRVNTEAFF. The CDR3 DNA reads as TGTGCCAGCAGCCGTCAGCGAGTGAACACTGAAGCTTTCTTT. Based on the CDR3 plus reference TRBV7-2 and TRBJ1-1, the full variable domain is GAGVSQSPSNKVTEKGKDVELRCDPISGHTALYWYRQSLGQGLEFLIYFQGNSAPDKSGLPSDRFSAERTGGSVSTLTIQRTQQEDSAVYLCASSRQRVNTEAFFGQGTRLTVV.